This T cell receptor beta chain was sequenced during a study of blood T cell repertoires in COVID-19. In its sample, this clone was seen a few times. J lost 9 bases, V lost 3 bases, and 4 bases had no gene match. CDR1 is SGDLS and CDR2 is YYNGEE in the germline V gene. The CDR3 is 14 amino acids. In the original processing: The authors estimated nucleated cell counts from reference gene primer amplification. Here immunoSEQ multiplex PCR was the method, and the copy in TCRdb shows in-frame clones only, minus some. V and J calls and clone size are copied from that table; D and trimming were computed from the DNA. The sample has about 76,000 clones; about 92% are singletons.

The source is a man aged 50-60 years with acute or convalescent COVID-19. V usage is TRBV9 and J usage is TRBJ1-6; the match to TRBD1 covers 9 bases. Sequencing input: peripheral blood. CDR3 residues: CASSATGGTSPLHF. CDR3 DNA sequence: TGTGCCAGCAGCGCAACAGGGGGCACTTCACCCCTCCACTTT.